These 14 T cell receptor beta chains originate from one sample sequenced in a study of memory CD4+ T cells and cytomegalovirus serostatus. The sort gate was single viable CD3+CD4+CD8-CD45RO+ cells for memory CD4+ T cells. Sequenced by immunoSEQ multiplex PCR; TCRdb stores in-frame clones only, minus some. Of tens of thousands of clones listed, roughly 77% are singletons. Sequenced material: memory CD4+ T cells from blood. Every receptor here comes from an adult in good health and CMV-seropositive.

This rearrangement joins TRBV27 to TRBJ2-1, with 7 bases fitting TRBD2. The V and J ends lost 3 bases and 5 bases, in that order; junction bases with no gene match: 7. This CDR3 region has 15 residues. Germline V gene lookup returns CDR1 MNHEY and CDR2 SMNVEV (reference sequence). The CDR3 is CASSLYGRLDNEQFF. The CDR3 DNA follows: TGTGCCAGCAGTTTGTACGGGAGGCTGGACAATGAGCAGTTCTTC.

This chain links TRBV25-1 with TRBJ2-4; 7 nucleotides line up with TRBD2. CDR3 length equals 16 residues. After removal of 3 bases from V and 11 bases from J, the junction contained 16 bases not matched to a gene. Germline CDR1 MGHDK, CDR2 SYGVNS. CDR3 nucleotides: TGTGCCAGCAGTGACATTAGCGGGCCCCATCTCTACGTTCAGTACTTC. Protein sequence: CASSDISGPHLYVQYF.

CDR3 bases: TGTGCCAGCCTACTAGCGGGAGGACAAGAGACCCAGTACTTC. As protein: CASLLAGGQETQYF. The rearrangement links TRBV2 to TRBJ2-5; 12 bases fit TRBD2. The CDR3 is made up of 14 amino acids. Losses at the gene ends were 8 bases for V and 2 bases for J; bases not matched to a gene: 3. CDR1 is SNHLY, CDR2 FYNNEI, per germline.

The gene calls are TRBV5-5 and TRBJ1-1, with D uncertain. Trimming took 1 base from V and 2 from J, leaving 0 bases between them. The CDR3 is made up of 11 amino acids. Germline V gene lookup returns CDR1 SGHKS and CDR2 YYEKEE (reference sequence). The CDR3 region has the DNA TGTGCCAGCAGCTTGAACACTGAAGCTTTCTTT. Translating it yields CASSLNTEAFF. The full variable domain, with the rest looked up from reference TRBV5-5 and TRBJ1-1, is DAGVTQSPTHLIKTRGQQVTLRCSPISGHKSVSWYQQVLGQGPQFIFQYYEKEERGRGNFPDRFSARQFPNYSSELNVNALLLGDSALYLCASSLNTEAFFGQGTRLTVV.

The genes are TRBV7-9 and TRBJ1-5; D not certain. The length of the CDR3 is 9 residues. Looked up from germline, CDR1 is SEHNR and CDR2 is FQNEAQ (reference sequence). Trimming stripped 10 bases from V and 7 bases from J, with 5 bases between. CDR3 amino acids: CATGQPQHF. In DNA, the CDR3 is TGTGCCACGGGGCAGCCCCAGCATTTT.

The chain links TRBV20-1 to TRBJ1-2; D is perhaps TRBD1 (5 bases). The CDR3 is 11 residues long. Trimming pared 8 bases from V and 5 bases from J, leaving 12 bases between. Germline CDR1 is DFQATT and CDR2 is SNEGSKA (reference sequence). The CDR3 loop is CSTTGLYGYTF. The CDR3 DNA reads as TGCAGTACGACGGGGCTATATGGCTACACCTTC.

This CDR3 is CASSTGQGYPETQYF. The CDR3 DNA reads as TGTGCCAGTAGTACGGGACAGGGATACCCAGAGACCCAGTACTTC. The chain links TRBV19 to TRBJ2-5; 9 nucleotides agree with TRBD1. V shed 4 bases and J 4 bases; nucleotides not matched to a gene: 7. This CDR3 comprises 15 residues. Germline values: CDR1 LNHDA, CDR2 SQIVND (reference sequence).

The table lists this clone with a count of one. The CDR3 DNA reads as TGTGCCAGCAGCCTTGACCTTGGTGTAGGGCAGTATTTT. This translates into CASSLDLGVGQYF. The rearrangement links TRBV11-1 to TRBJ2-3; D not certain. Germline lookup yields CDR1 SGHAT and CDR2 FQDESV (reference sequence). The V end was cut by 5 bases, the J end by 11 bases, with 17 bases between. The CDR3 is made up of 13 amino acids. Combining the CDR3 with reference TRBV11-1 and TRBJ2-3 gives the whole variable domain EAEVAQSPRYKITEKSQAVAFWCDPISGHATLYWYRQILGQGPELLVQFQDESVVDDSQLPKDRFSAERLKGVDSTLKIQPAELGDSAMYLCASSLDLGVGQYFGPGTRLTVL.

The V and J genes are TRBV28 and TRBJ2-1; TRBD2 agrees at 10 bases. The CDR3 totals 13 residues. Germline CDR1 is MDHEN and CDR2 is SYDVKM. V lost 6 bases to trimming and J lost 8 bases; unmatched junction nucleotides: 4. CDR3 DNA sequence: TGTGCCAGCAGACTAGCGGGAATCGATGAGCAGTTCTTC. It encodes CASRLAGIDEQFF.

V gene TRBV6-1 combines with J gene TRBJ2-3; 7 bases agree with TRBD2. The CDR3 consists of 15 residues. Germline CDR1 and CDR2: MNHNS and SASEGT. V lost 5 bases to trimming and J lost 0 bases; unmatched junction nucleotides: 5. The CDR3 nucleotides read TGTGCCAGCAGTCTAGCGGTAGTGAGCACAGATACGCAGTATTTT. Translated: CASSLAVVSTDTQYF.

CDR3 DNA sequence: TGTGCCAGCAGCTTAGGGGGGACTAGCGGGGAAGAGCAGTTCTTC. Its translation is CASSLGGTSGEEQFF. The J gene is TRBJ2-1, the V gene TRBV11-2, with 13 bases that match TRBD2. CDR1 and CDR2 (germline): SGHAT, FQNNGV. The J segment lost 10 bases and the V segment lost 1 base, leaving 4 bases of the junction unmatched. The CDR3 has 15 residues.

The chain carries TRBV28 and TRBJ1-5; the D is unclear. Trimming pared 3 bases from V and 7 bases from J, leaving 13 bases between. CDR1 is MDHEN and CDR2 is SYDVKM in the germline V gene. This CDR3 is built from 14 residues. The CDR3 bases are TGTGCCAGCAGTTTTGCGTCGGGGAGACAGCCCCAGCATTTT. Amino acids: CASSFASGRQPQHF.

The count of this clone is one. The chain couples TRBV6-6 to TRBJ1-1; D not certain. The CDR3 covers 14 residues. The V and J ends lost 6 bases and 1 base respectively, with 12 bases between them. Germline V gives CDR1 MNHNY, CDR2 SVGAGI (reference sequence). DNA for the CDR3: TGTGCCAGCAGCCCCTGGGCAGGGAACACTGAAGCTTTCTTT. It translates to CASSPWAGNTEAFF.

This clone was picked up many times. V gene TRBV19 combines with J gene TRBJ2-3, with D possibly matching TRBD2 (5 bases). There are 12 residues in the CDR3. The V end lost 6 bases, the J end lost 5 bases, and 9 bases lay between the germline ends. The germline CDR1 and CDR2 sequences are LNHDA and SQIVND (reference sequence). The CDR3 sequence: CASRLAGDTQYF. CDR3 nucleotide sequence: TGTGCCAGTAGACTCGCGGGAGATACGCAGTATTTT.